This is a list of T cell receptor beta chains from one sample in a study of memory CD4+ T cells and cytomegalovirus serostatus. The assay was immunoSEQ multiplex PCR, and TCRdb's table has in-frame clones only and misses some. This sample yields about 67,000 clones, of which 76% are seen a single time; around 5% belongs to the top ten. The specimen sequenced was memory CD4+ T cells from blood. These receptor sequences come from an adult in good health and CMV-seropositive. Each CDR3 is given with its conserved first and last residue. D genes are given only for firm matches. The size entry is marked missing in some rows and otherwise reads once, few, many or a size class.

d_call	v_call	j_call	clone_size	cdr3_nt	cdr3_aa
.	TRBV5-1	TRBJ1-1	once	TGCGCCAGCAGAGTCGGGGGGCTCAACACTGAAGCTTTCTTT	CASRVGGLNTEAFF
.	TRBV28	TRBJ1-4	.	TGTGCCAGTTTCACTCGAGGCGAAAAACTGTTTTTT	CASFTRGEKLFF
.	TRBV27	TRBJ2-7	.	TGTGCCAGCAGTTCGGTCTTCTACCACGAGCAGTACTTC	CASSSVFYHEQYF
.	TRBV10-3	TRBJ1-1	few	TGTGCCATCAGTGAGTCGCAAAACAGCCAAGCTTTCTTT	CAISESQNSQAFF
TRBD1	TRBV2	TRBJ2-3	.	TGTGCCACCAGAGGGGGCTTCAGCACAGATACGCAGTATTTT	CATRGGFSTDTQYF
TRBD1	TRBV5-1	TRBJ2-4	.	TGCGCCAGCAGCCAACGGACAGGGGGCGGAGACATTCAGTACTTC	CASSQRTGGGDIQYF
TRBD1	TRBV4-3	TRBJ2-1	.	TGCGCCAGCAGCCAAAGCGTGACAGGGCGGGCCTACAATGAGCAGTTCTTC	CASSQSVTGRAYNEQFF
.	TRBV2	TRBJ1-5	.	TGTGCCAGCGGGAAGGGAGGTGCTCAGCCCCAGCATTTT	CASGKGGAQPQHF
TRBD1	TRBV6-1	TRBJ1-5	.	TGTGCCAGCAGTGAATCCTGGACAGGTTACAATCAGCCCCAGCATTTT	CASSESWTGYNQPQHF
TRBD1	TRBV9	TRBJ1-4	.	TGTGCCAGCAGCTCCCCGGACAGGAGAAATGAAAAACTGTTTTTT	CASSSPDRRNEKLFF
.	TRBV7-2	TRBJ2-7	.	TGTGCCAGCAGCTTAGGGCAGGCCTATTACTTC	CASSLGQAYYF
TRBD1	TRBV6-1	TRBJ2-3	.	TGTGCCAGCAGTGAAGGACGGACAGGGGTTTTGGACGCTAACACAGATACGCAGTATTTT	CASSEGRTGVLDANTDTQYF
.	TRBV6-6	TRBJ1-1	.	TGTGCCAGCACTTTACTGATGGGGGACACTGAAGCTTTCTTT	CASTLLMGDTEAFF
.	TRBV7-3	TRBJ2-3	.	TGTGCCAGCAGCTTCTTCGGCGGCTCTAGCACAGATACGCAGTATTTT	CASSFFGGSSTDTQYF
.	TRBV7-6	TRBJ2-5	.	TGTGCCAGCAGCTTCGAGAGCCTGGGGACCCAGTACTTC	CASSFESLGTQYF
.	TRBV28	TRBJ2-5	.	TGTGCCAGCAGTGCAGGACAGCCCGGGAATTCCCAGTACTTC	CASSAGQPGNSQYF
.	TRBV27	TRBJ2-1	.	TGTGCCAGCAGTTTACCCCCGACTAGTCCTTCCTACAATGAGCAGTTCTTC	CASSLPPTSPSYNEQFF
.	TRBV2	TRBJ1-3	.	TGTGCCAGCAGTGAATCTGCGTCTGGAAACACCATATATTTT	CASSESASGNTIYF
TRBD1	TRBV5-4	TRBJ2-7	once	TGTGCCAGCAGCTACCAGGACAGGCGCGAGCAGTACTTC	CASSYQDRREQYF
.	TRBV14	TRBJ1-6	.	TGTGCCAGCAGCCAAGACAGGTACCCCTATTCACCCCTCCACTTT	CASSQDRYPYSPLHF
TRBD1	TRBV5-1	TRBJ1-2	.	TGCGCCAGCAGCCAAAGGACAGGGCCGGATGGCTACACCTTC	CASSQRTGPDGYTF
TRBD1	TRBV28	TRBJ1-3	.	TGTGCCAGCAGTTTATTTAGTGGGACAGACTCTGGAAACACCATATATTTT	CASSLFSGTDSGNTIYF
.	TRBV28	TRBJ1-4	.	TGTGCCAGCAGACCTACTGCGGGGGGCAGGGAAAAACTGTTTTTT	CASRPTAGGREKLFF
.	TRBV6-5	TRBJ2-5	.	TGTGCCAGCAGTTACCTAAGTTCCCCGGAGACCCAGTACTTC	CASSYLSSPETQYF
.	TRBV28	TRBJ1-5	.	TGTGCCAGCAGGGTGGGCAATCAGCCCCAGCATTTT	CASRVGNQPQHF
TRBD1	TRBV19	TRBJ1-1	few	TGTGCCAGTAGCCCTCGACAGGGGAAAGGGAACACTGAAGCTTTCTTT	CASSPRQGKGNTEAFF
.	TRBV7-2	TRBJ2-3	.	TGTGCCAGCAGCTTACAGGTTAGGCCAGATACGCAGTATTTT	CASSLQVRPDTQYF
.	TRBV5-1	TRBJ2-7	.	TGCGCCAGCAGCTTGGACCCGGCCCGTAGGGAGCAGTACTTC	CASSLDPARREQYF
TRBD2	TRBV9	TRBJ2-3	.	TGTGCCAGCGGACTAGCCGCCACAGATACGCAGTATTTT	CASGLAATDTQYF
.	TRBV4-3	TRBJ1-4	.	TGCGCCAGCAGCCAGGACCTGAACAGGGAAGCAGTTTTT	CASSQDLNREAVF
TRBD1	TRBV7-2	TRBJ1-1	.	TGTGCCAGCAGCTCCGACAGGGAGGCCCCTGAAGCTTTCTTT	CASSSDREAPEAFF
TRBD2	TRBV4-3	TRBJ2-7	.	TGCGCCAGCAGCCAAGAAGGCGGGACTAGCGCGCCCTACGAGCAGTACTTC	CASSQEGGTSAPYEQYF
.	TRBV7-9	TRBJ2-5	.	TGTGCCAGCAGCAGACGGGACCGGGGGAAAGAGACCCAGTACTTC	CASSRRDRGKETQYF
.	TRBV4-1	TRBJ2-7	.	TGCGCCAGCAGCCAAGAAGAGCGATCTGGCGAGCAGTACTTC	CASSQEERSGEQYF
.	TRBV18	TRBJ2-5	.	TGTGCCAGCTCACCGGCCAGTCAAGAGACCCAGTACTTC	CASSPASQETQYF
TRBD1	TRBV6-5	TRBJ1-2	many	TGTGCCAGCAGATCACCGGGACAGGGTTATGGCTACACCTTC	CASRSPGQGYGYTF
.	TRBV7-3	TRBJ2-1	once	TGTGCCAGCAGCTTAGGGTCGCGTCAGGGTCTCTTC	CASSLGSRQGLF
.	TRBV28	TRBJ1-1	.	TGTGCCAGCAGTTTTAAGACTGAAGCTTTCTTT	CASSFKTEAFF
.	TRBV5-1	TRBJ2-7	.	TGCGCCAGCAGGGATCAGGGTCTAACAGGCGAGCAGTACTTC	CASRDQGLTGEQYF
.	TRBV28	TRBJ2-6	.	TGTGCCAGCAGGTTTGGGGCCAGGGGAGGGGCCAACGTCCTGACTTTC	CASRFGARGGANVLTF
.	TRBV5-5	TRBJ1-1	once	TGTGCCAGCAGCTTGGATCAGGTTGGGGGCACTGAAGCTTTCTTT	CASSLDQVGGTEAFF
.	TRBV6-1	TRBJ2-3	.	TGTGCCAGCCACGACCGTCGTACCCTCGGGGATACGCAGTATTTT	CASHDRRTLGDTQYF
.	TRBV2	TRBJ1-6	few	TGTGCCAGCAGAGAGACAGGTTTGAATTCACCCCTCCACTTT	CASRETGLNSPLHF
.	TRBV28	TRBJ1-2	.	TGTGCCAGCAGTTTGGTCTCAGGGGAGGGTGGCTACACCTTC	CASSLVSGEGGYTF
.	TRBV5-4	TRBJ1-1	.	TGTGCCAGCAGCTTGTGGGGGCTTAAGAACACTGAAGCTTTCTTT	CASSLWGLKNTEAFF
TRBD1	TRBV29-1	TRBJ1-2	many	TGCAGCGCTGTGACAGGGCTCTATGGCTACACCTTC	CSAVTGLYGYTF
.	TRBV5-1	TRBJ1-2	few	TGCGCCAGCAGCTTGATTGAGGGCGCCCTTCCTGGCTACACCTTC	CASSLIEGALPGYTF
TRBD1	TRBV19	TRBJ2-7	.	TGTGCCAGTAGTGCCGGGACAGCGAGTTCCTACGAGCAGTACTTC	CASSAGTASSYEQYF
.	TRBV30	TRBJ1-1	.	TGTGCCTGGAGTTGGGGTTTAGGGACTGAAGCTTTCTTT	CAWSWGLGTEAFF
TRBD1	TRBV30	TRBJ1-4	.	TGTGCCTGGAGTGTACTTAGGGGGCGAGGGGAAAAACTGTTTTTT	CAWSVLRGRGEKLFF
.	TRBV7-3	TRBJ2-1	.	TGTGCCAGCAGCTTAATGCCCACCGACAATGAGCAGTTCTTC	CASSLMPTDNEQFF
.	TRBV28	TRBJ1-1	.	TGTGCCAGCAGTTCCCTCCCCCAGGGCATGAACACTGAAGCTTTCTTT	CASSSLPQGMNTEAFF
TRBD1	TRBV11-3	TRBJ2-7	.	TGTGCCAGCAGCTTTCAGGGACAGGGGGCCTACGAGCAGTACTTC	CASSFQGQGAYEQYF
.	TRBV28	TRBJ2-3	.	TGTGCCAGCAGTCCCGCGAGGGGGGCTGGCCCGGGATATACGCAGTATTTT	CASSPARGAGPGYTQYF